The 24 T cell receptor beta chains given below trace back to one sample, sequenced in a study of naive and memory T cell subsets. Findings and caveats of the study: A few larger clonotypes appeared in naive repertoires, especially CD8, possibly memory cells re-expressing CD45RA.

An equimolar mix of two oligonucleotides served as the beta constant-region primer for TRBC1 and TRBC2. The ligated cDNA underwent four PCR rounds using SP2 and nested alpha and beta constant-region primers. TCRdb re-derived calls from the UMI-ligation and nested PCR reads in MiXCR, one entry per CDR3 protein. The sample has approximately 140,000 distinct CDR3 sequences; 15% to 20% are singletons. Antigen specificity for these receptors is unknown. The specimen sequenced was naive CD8+ T cells from blood. The receptors derive from a human donor in good health.

The rearrangement links TRBV4-2 to TRBJ2-1; no reliable D call. Trimming removed 1 base from V and 5 bases from J, with 9 bases in between. The CDR3 runs 14 residues. Germline V gene sequence: CDR1 LGHNA, CDR2 YNFKEQ. Here the CDR3 DNA reads TGTGCCAGCAGCCAAGGCGTACTGAACAATGAGCAGTTCTTC. Translating it yields CASSQGVLNNEQFF.

This clonotype occurred a few times. The V gene is TRBV29-1, the J gene TRBJ2-2; weak D call: TRBD1 (5 bases). The CDR3 extends over 15 amino acids. Trimming pared 1 base from V and 2 bases from J, leaving 11 bases between. Germline CDR1 is SQVTM and CDR2 is ANQGSEA. The CDR3 region is CSVEGAGRNTGELFF. CDR3 DNA sequence: TGCAGCGTTGAAGGGGCAGGGCGAAACACCGGGGAGCTGTTTTTT.

About this clonotype: Compared with germline, one end of the junction differs, possibly owing to a read error. V gene TRBV11-3 combines with J gene TRBJ2-1, with 8 bases that match TRBD1. Germline CDR1 and CDR2: SGHNT and YENEEA. This CDR3 is built from 16 residues. The CDR3 protein is CASSALDGTGYIEQFF. CDR3 sequence (DNA): TGTGCCAGCAGCGCACTAGATGGGACAGGTTACATTGAGCAGTTCTTC.

The genes are TRBV6-2 or TRBV6-3 and TRBJ2-7, with 8 positions matching TRBD2. The CDR3 length is 16 residues. After removal of 11 bases from V and 3 bases from J, the junction contained 18 bases not matched to a gene. Germline-derived CDR1 and CDR2 are MNHEY and SVGEGT. This chain's CDR3 is CACEGTASRGGYEQYF. The CDR3 DNA is TGTGCCTGCGAAGGGACTGCCAGCCGGGGGGGCTACGAGCAGTACTTC.

This clonotype was detected many times. The chain combines TRBV20-1 with TRBJ1-5, with TRBD1 matching over 7 bases. The CDR3 has 14 residues. Per the germline V gene, CDR1 is DFQATT and CDR2 is SNEGSKA (reference sequence). Trimming at V came to 5 bases and at J to 3 bases, leaving 7 bases not matched to a gene. The CDR3 bases are TGCAGTGCTCCCACGGGACAGCCCAATCAGCCCCAGCATTTT. It codes for CSAPTGQPNQPQHF.

The table lists this clonotype with a few counts. This sequence joins TRBV7-8 and TRBJ2-3; tentatively, D is TRBD2 (6 bases). V lost 1 base, J lost 1 base, and 18 bases lay in between. The CDR3 sequence is 18 residues long. From germline, CDR1 is SGHVS and CDR2 FQNEAQ. This chain's CDR3 is CASSLDTYGGIRTDTQYF. CDR3 nucleotides: TGTGCCAGCAGCTTAGATACGTACGGCGGGATCCGCACAGATACGCAGTATTTT.

The rearrangement links TRBV12-3 or TRBV12-4 to TRBJ2-1, with D unclear. CDR3 length equals 14 residues. Trimming took off 6 bases at V and 9 bases at J, with 18 bases between the two ends. CDR3: CASSVAGIQVEQFF. CDR3 in DNA: TGTGCCAGCAGCGTAGCAGGCATCCAAGTTGAGCAGTTCTTC.

Only a few counts were recorded for this clonotype. The rearrangement uses TRBV29-1 and TRBJ1-4, with TRBD1 matching over 10 bases. CDR1 is SQVTM and CDR2 is ANQGSEA in the germline V gene. The CDR3 is 15 residues long. With 1 base clipped from V and 6 bases from J, the junction kept 5 bases outside the gene matches. This CDR3 reads CSVEGTGGQDEKLFF. The DNA for the CDR3 is TGCAGCGTTGAAGGGACAGGGGGACAGGATGAAAAACTGTTTTTT.

This clonotype was counted only a few times. The chain carries TRBV7-9 and TRBJ1-3; 7 nucleotides match TRBD1. The germline V gene encodes CDR1 SEHNR and CDR2 FQNEAQ (reference sequence). This CDR3 has 16 residues. With 5 bases clipped from V and 0 bases from J, the junction kept 7 bases outside the gene matches. CDR3 loop: CASSPPPGGSGNTIYF. In nucleotides, the CDR3 is TGTGCCAGCAGCCCCCCTCCAGGGGGCTCTGGAAACACCATATATTTT.

This sequence joins TRBV27 and TRBJ1-1, with D perhaps matching TRBD1 (5 bases). CDR1 and CDR2 (germline): MNHEY, SMNVEV (reference sequence). V lost 0 bases and J lost 6, with 8 bases in between. CDR3 length equals 13 residues. Written as DNA, the CDR3 is TGTGCCAGCAGTTTATCGGGGGGGGCTGAAGCTTTCTTT. This codes for CASSLSGGAEAFF.

This sequence joins TRBV27 and TRBJ2-1, with D possibly TRBD2 on 6 matching bases. Germline loops: CDR1 MNHEY, CDR2 SMNVEV (reference sequence). The V end was cut by 2 bases, the J end by 0 bases, with 20 bases between. The CDR3 sequence is 19 residues long. CDR3 region: CASSLPPPVAVSSYNEQFF. The CDR3 region has the DNA TGTGCCAGCAGTTTACCCCCCCCCGTAGCGGTTAGCTCCTACAATGAGCAGTTCTTC.

This chain connects TRBV6-5 to TRBJ2-2; 8 nucleotides align to TRBD1. Germline trimming cut 7 bases from V and 4 bases from J; bases unmatched to any gene: 5. The CDR3 is 14 amino acids. Germline-derived CDR1 and CDR2 are MNHEY and SVGAGI. CDR3 loop: CASNIQGVTGELFF. CDR3 sequence (DNA): TGTGCCAGCAATATACAGGGGGTCACCGGGGAGCTGTTTTTT.

Here the CDR3 reads CSVERRRGEQFF. In DNA form, the CDR3 reads TGCAGCGTTGAACGAAGGCGTGGTGAGCAGTTCTTC. The chain has TRBV29-1 and TRBJ2-1; D gene ambiguous. The CDR3 is 12 amino acids. The ends were cut back, 2 bases at V and 9 bases at J, with 11 bases in the middle. CDR1 is SQVTM and CDR2 is ANQGSEA in the germline V gene.

CDR3 bases: TGCAGCGTTGAAGGGTTAGCGAGTCCTTACAATGAGCAGTTCTTC. This gives the protein CSVEGLASPYNEQFF. The V call is TRBV29-1, the J call TRBJ2-1; D is perhaps TRBD2 (5 bases). Looked up from germline, CDR1 is SQVTM and CDR2 is ANQGSEA. V lost 1 base, J lost 4 bases, and 14 bases lay in between. This CDR3 is 15 amino acids long.

This clonotype was picked up many times. The CDR3 nucleotides read TGTGCCAGCAGCCCGGGACAGCTTGGGTACGAGCAGTACTTC. Translation gives CASSPGQLGYEQYF. V is TRBV11-2 and J is TRBJ2-7; 7 bases map to TRBD1. The CDR3 has 14 amino acids. V was pared by 5 bases and J by 4 bases, with 8 bases of the junction left unmatched. In germline, CDR1 is SGHAT, CDR2 FQNNGV.

The chain carries TRBV27 and TRBJ1-4, with a tentative D call TRBD1 (5 bases). The germline V gene has CDR1 MNHEY and CDR2 SMNVEV (reference sequence). The CDR3 is 14 residues long. Trimming shortened V by 4 bases and J by 7 bases, and 13 bases separated the two germline ends. The CDR3 DNA reads TGTGCCAGCAGTTCCAGGGTCATCAGTGAAAAACTGTTTTTT. It translates to CASSSRVISEKLFF.

This clonotype has only a few counts. V gene TRBV6-1 combines with J gene TRBJ1-1; no clear D. This CDR3 contains 14 residues. Germline V CDR1 and CDR2: MNHNS, SASEGT. V was pared by 1 base and J by 6 bases, with 12 bases between. CDR3 sequence (DNA): TGTGCCAGCAGTGAAGGTGGTGTCAACGCTGAAGCTTTCTTT. It translates to CASSEGGVNAEAFF.

This clonotype turned up a few times. V gene TRBV4-1 combines with J gene TRBJ2-1, with 10 bases matching TRBD2. The trim removed 4 bases at V and 5 bases at J, leaving 5 bases unmatched. This CDR3 region has 15 residues. Germline V gene data show CDR1 as MGHRA and CDR2 as YSYEKL. CDR3 DNA: TGCGCCAGCAGCCTCCTAGCGGGGGACCACAATGAGCAGTTCTTC. Translating it yields CASSLLAGDHNEQFF.

This clonotype was counted between two and nine times. CDR3 nucleotide sequence: TGCAGTGCTATCAGCTCGCACAGACTAAGCAATCAGCCCCAGCATTTT. Its protein product is CSAISSHRLSNQPQHF. The chain combines TRBV20-1 with TRBJ1-5; D is uncertain. The CDR3 is 16 amino acids. Germline V CDR1 and CDR2: DFQATT, SNEGSKA (reference sequence). V dropped 4 bases and J dropped 1 base, with 17 bases sitting between them.

This chain links TRBV4-2 with TRBJ2-1; D is ambiguous. With 4 bases removed from V and 1 base from J, the gap between germline ends came to 11 bases. Germline CDR1 and CDR2: LGHNA and YNFKEQ. The CDR3 runs 15 residues. CDR3 residues: CASSLSQPSYNEQFF. The CDR3, as DNA: TGTGCCAGCAGCCTATCACAGCCTTCCTACAATGAGCAGTTCTTC.

This clonotype has a handful of counts. This sequence joins TRBV29-1 and TRBJ2-7; D unresolved. Germline CDR1 and CDR2: SQVTM and ANQGSEA. CDR3 length: 13 residues. V lost 4 bases and J lost 0, with 10 bases in between. For the CDR3, the DNA is TGCAGCGTTGCGTTTGGCAGCTCCTACGAGCAGTACTTC. Encoded protein: CSVAFGSSYEQYF.

The chain joins TRBV14 to TRBJ2-1, with D possibly TRBD2 on 5 matching bases. V was cut by 2 bases and J by 8 bases, with 7 bases left in between. The germline CDR1 and CDR2 sequences are SGHDN and FVKESK. CDR3 size: 12 residues. The CDR3 here is CASSQSGYEQFF. The CDR3 DNA reads as TGTGCCAGCAGCCAAAGCGGATATGAGCAGTTCTTC.

V gene TRBV5-5 combines with J gene TRBJ1-2, with TRBD1 as a possible D gene (5 bases). The germline V and J ends were trimmed by 0 bases and 3 bases, with 9 bases remaining between them. The germline V gene has CDR1 SGHKS and CDR2 YYEKEE (reference sequence). The CDR3 length is 14 residues. The CDR3 reads CASSLAQGYYGYTF. CDR3 sequence (DNA): TGTGCCAGCAGCTTGGCCCAGGGATACTATGGCTACACCTTC.

The DNA of the CDR3 is TGTGCCAGCAGCCAAAAGCTAGCGGGAACCGGCGAGTCCGATACGCAGTATTTT. As protein: CASSQKLAGTGESDTQYF. V is TRBV3-1 and J is TRBJ2-3, with 9 positions matching TRBD2. CDR3 length: 18 amino acids. CDR1 is LGHDT and CDR2 is YNNKEL in the germline V gene (reference sequence). V shed 2 bases and J 6 bases; nucleotides not matched to a gene: 15.